The 8 T cell receptor beta chains below all came from one sample that was sequenced in a study of coeliac disease. Sequenced by immunoSEQ multiplex PCR; TCRdb stores in-frame clones only, minus some. The data contain more than 2,500 clones, around 68% of them singletons. Sequenced: lymphocytes from the gut lamina propria. The receptor source for this set is an elderly man without celiac disease.

This sequence joins TRBV5-4 and TRBJ1-2; D call uncertain. Germline V gene data show CDR1 as SGHNT and CDR2 as YYREEE (reference sequence). The CDR3 has 13 amino acids. V shed 1 base and J shed 3 bases, with 7 bases lying between them. The CDR3 region is CASSLNTDYGYTF. The CDR3 DNA reads TGTGCCAGCAGCTTGAACACAGACTATGGCTACACCTTC.

This clone was counted once. The V gene is TRBV9, the J gene TRBJ2-5, with D unresolved. CDR3 length: 13 amino acids. CDR1 and CDR2 (germline): SGDLS, YYNGEE. Trimming removed 5 bases at V and 5 bases at J, with 13 bases between. The CDR3 coding sequence is TGTGCCAGCAGAAGAAGAGTTTTCGAGACCCAGTACTTC. Its protein is CASRRRVFETQYF.

This chain joins TRBV5-1 and TRBJ2-6; 10 bases align to TRBD2. Per germline, CDR1 SGHRS and CDR2 YFSETQ. This CDR3 contains 19 residues. The V gene end was trimmed by 1 base and the J gene end by 0 bases; junction bases not matched to a gene: 7. The CDR3 bases are TGCGCCAGCAGCTTGATAGCGGGAGGCCCCAGCTCTGGGGCCAACGTCCTGACTTTC. Its protein product is CASSLIAGGPSSGANVLTF.

CDR3 residues: CSVNGLAGSYEQYF. CDR3 sequence (DNA): TGCAGCGTCAACGGGCTAGCGGGCTCCTACGAGCAGTACTTC. This chain uses TRBV29-1 with TRBJ2-7; the match to TRBD2 covers 8 bases. The CDR3 is 14 amino acids. The V segment lost 6 bases and the J segment 0 bases; nucleotides outside the gene matches: 7. Per the germline V gene, CDR1 is SQVTM and CDR2 is ANQGSEA.

V and J are TRBV27 and TRBJ2-2; maybe TRBD2 (6 bases). Trimming took 4 bases from V and 0 from J, leaving 15 bases between them. The CDR3 spans 17 residues. The germline CDR1 and CDR2 sequences are MNHEY and SMNVEV (reference sequence). The CDR3: CASSSILTSSNTGELFF. The CDR3 nucleotides read TGTGCCAGCAGTTCCATATTGACTAGTTCGAACACCGGGGAGCTGTTTTTT.

This chain links TRBV9 with TRBJ2-5, with TRBD2 matching 10 bases. V gave up 0 bases and J gave up 5 bases; unmatched junction bases: 4. The CDR3 is 15 residues long. The germline gives CDR1 SGDLS, CDR2 YYNGEE. The CDR3 sequence is CASSVGAGGIETQYF. In nucleotides, the CDR3 is TGTGCCAGCAGCGTAGGAGCGGGAGGGATTGAGACCCAGTACTTC.

The V gene is TRBV6-1, the J gene TRBJ2-3; D gene unclear. Germline CDR1 MNHNS, CDR2 SASEGT. The V and J ends lost 4 bases and 0 bases respectively, with 8 bases between them. CDR3 length: 14 amino acids. This chain's CDR3 is CASSVISSTDTQYF. DNA of the CDR3: TGTGCCAGCAGTGTCATCAGTAGCACAGATACGCAGTATTTT.

J is TRBJ2-1 and V is TRBV11-2; TRBD1 aligns across 9 bases. J gave up 6 bases and V 5 bases, and 11 bases lay outside the gene matches. The CDR3 runs to 16 residues. Germline V gives CDR1 SGHAT, CDR2 FQNNGV. This CDR3 is CASSIPGQGRVNEQFF. The CDR3 DNA reads TGTGCCAGCAGCATCCCGGGACAGGGTCGAGTCAATGAGCAGTTCTTC. Full variable domain (rest looked up from reference TRBV11-2 and TRBJ2-1): EAGVAQSPRYKIIEKRQSVAFWCNPISGHATLYWYQQILGQGPKLLIQFQNNGVVDDSQLPKDRFSAERLKGVDSTLKIQPAKLEDSAVYLCASSIPGQGRVNEQFFGPGTRLTVL.